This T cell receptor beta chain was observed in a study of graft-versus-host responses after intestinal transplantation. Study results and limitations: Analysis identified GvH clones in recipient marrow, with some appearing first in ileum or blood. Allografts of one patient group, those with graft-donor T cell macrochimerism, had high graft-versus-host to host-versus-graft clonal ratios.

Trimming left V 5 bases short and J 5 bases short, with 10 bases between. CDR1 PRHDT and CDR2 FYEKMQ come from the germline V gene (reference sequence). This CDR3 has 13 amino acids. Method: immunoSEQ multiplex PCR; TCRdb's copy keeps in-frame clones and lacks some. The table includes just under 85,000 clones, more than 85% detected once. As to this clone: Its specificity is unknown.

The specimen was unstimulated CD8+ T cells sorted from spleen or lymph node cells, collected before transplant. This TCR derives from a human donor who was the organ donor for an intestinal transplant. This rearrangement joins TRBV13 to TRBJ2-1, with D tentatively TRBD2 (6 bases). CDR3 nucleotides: TGTGCCAGCAGCCGTCGACTAGACAATGAGCAGTTCTTC. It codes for CASSRRLDNEQFF.